Listed below are T cell receptor beta chains from one sample, sequenced in a study of cytomegalovirus exposure and HLA in healthy donors. The table came from immunoSEQ multiplex PCR; TCRdb's copy has only in-frame clones and leaves some out. The sample gives 150,000 to 200,000 clones, approximately 82% of which show up once; roughly 7.1% is in the top ten. Sequencing input: PBMCs. The source of these receptors is a woman between 40 and 50 years old in good health and CMV-seropositive. The CDR3 runs from the conserved cysteine through the conserved F or W. The order of the fields is D gene, J gene, V gene, clone size, CDR3 DNA, CDR3 protein. A D gene is named only where the DNA matches it firmly. Clone size is shown for a subset of rows, as once, few, many or a class of expanded clone.

TRBD1	TRBJ1-2	TRBV28	-	TGTGCCAGCAGTTTTCCGGGACAGGGAGTTTGTGGCTACACCTTC	CASSFPGQGVCGYTF
-	TRBJ1-2	TRBV4-2	-	TGTGCCAGCAGCCAAGGCACAGGGACAAACTATGGCTACACCTTC	CASSQGTGTNYGYTF
TRBD1	TRBJ1-6	TRBV4-2	-	TGTGCCAGCAGCCAAGCAGACAGGGATAATTCACCCCTCCACTTT	CASSQADRDNSPLHF
-	TRBJ2-1	TRBV11-2	-	TGTGCCAGTGGGGGGGGCGGTGAGCAGTTCTTC	CASGGGGEQFF
TRBD2	TRBJ2-2	TRBV5-1	few	TGCGCCAGCAGGGGAGGCGGGAGTTCCGGGGAGCTGTTTTTT	CASRGGGSSGELFF
TRBD2	TRBJ2-7	TRBV5-1	-	TGCGCCAGCAGCTTATTACTAGCGGGAGGGTCCTACGAGCAGTACTTC	CASSLLLAGGSYEQYF
TRBD1	TRBJ1-6	TRBV28	-	TGTGCCATCCTGGGACAGGGAAATTCACCCCTCCACTTT	CAILGQGNSPLHF
-	TRBJ1-3	TRBV5-8	-	TGTGCCAGCAGCCCAAAGAGCTCTGGAAACACCATATATTTT	CASSPKSSGNTIYF
-	TRBJ2-7	TRBV10-3	few	TGTGCCAGCCGTGGCGGAACCTACGAGCAGTACTTC	CASRGGTYEQYF
TRBD2	TRBJ2-3	TRBV7-8	-	TGTGCCAGCAGCTTAGGGGCTAGCGGGGATTATACGCAGTATTTT	CASSLGASGDYTQYF
TRBD1	TRBJ2-7	TRBV7-8	-	TGTGCCAGCAGCTTAGGGGGACAGGGTAGAACCTACGAGCAGTACTTC	CASSLGGQGRTYEQYF
-	TRBJ1-6	TRBV28	-	TGTGCCAGCAGGGCCCCAAATTCACCCCTCCACTTT	CASRAPNSPLHF
-	TRBJ2-2	TRBV6-5	-	TGTGCCAGCAGTTACTCGGGGAGCAGGGGCTCCGGGGAGCTGTTTTTT	CASSYSGSRGSGELFF
TRBD1	TRBJ2-7	TRBV6-4	-	TGTGCCAGCCCCCGAGACAGGGCCTACGAGCAGTACTTC	CASPRDRAYEQYF
-	TRBJ1-5	TRBV2	-	TGTGCCAGCAGAGCGGGGGTGGGGAATCAGCCCCAGCATTTT	CASRAGVGNQPQHF
-	TRBJ2-3	TRBV19	few	TGTGCCAGCTCTCCCGGTCCTAGCACAGATACGCAGTATTTT	CASSPGPSTDTQYF
TRBD1	TRBJ2-7	TRBV28	-	TGTGCCAGCAGTTTTTCCGGGACAGGAACCTACGAGCAGTACTTC	CASSFSGTGTYEQYF
-	TRBJ2-1	TRBV2	-	TGTGCCAGCACCGGACTCTATGAGCAGTTCTTC	CASTGLYEQFF
TRBD1	TRBJ2-7	TRBV14	-	TGTGCCAGCAGCCAGCCAACGCCCGGGACAGCCTACGAGCAGTACTTC	CASSQPTPGTAYEQYF
TRBD1	TRBJ1-1	TRBV7-9	few	TGTGCCAGCAGCCCTCGACAGGGCTCAATGAACACTGAAGCTTTCTTT	CASSPRQGSMNTEAFF
TRBD1	TRBJ2-3	TRBV25-1	-	TGTGCCAGCAGGCCCACCGGGACAGGGGACCGATATACGCAGTATTTT	CASRPTGTGDRYTQYF
TRBD2	TRBJ2-1	TRBV5-1	-	TGCGCCAGCAGCTCCCGGGGGGGCCTTAGTCTAGCGGGAGTACCATCACAGTTCTTC	CASSSRGGLSLAGVPSQFF
-	TRBJ1-5	TRBV9	once	TGTGCCAGCAGCGTAGATGCGGATCAGCCCCAGCATTTT	CASSVDADQPQHF
TRBD1	TRBJ2-7	TRBV27	-	TGTGCCAGCAGTGAATCGACAGGGGAGGTCTACGAGCAGTACTTC	CASSESTGEVYEQYF
-	TRBJ1-1	TRBV28	few	TGTGCCAGCAGTTTCAGGGTTGAAGCTTTCTTT	CASSFRVEAFF
-	TRBJ2-6	TRBV5-1	few	TGCGCCAGCAGCGGGGGGACAGTCCGCGAGGCCAACGTCCTGACTTTC	CASSGGTVREANVLTF